A single sample is the source of the 27 T cell receptor beta chains below, sequenced in a study of blood T cell repertoires in COVID-19. The table came from immunoSEQ multiplex PCR; TCRdb's copy has only in-frame clones and leaves some out. The sample has fewer than 50,000 clones; more than 90% are singletons. The sample taken for sequencing was peripheral blood. The receptors stem from a human donor in a cohort sampled during active COVID-19.

This chain connects TRBV6-5 to TRBJ2-7; D unclear. Germline assignment: CDR1 MNHEY and CDR2 SVGAGI. The CDR3 is 11 amino acids. The ends were cut back, 2 bases at V and 6 bases at J, with 5 bases in the middle. The CDR3 loop is CASSYGGEQYF. The CDR3 DNA sequence: TGTGCCAGCAGTTACGGCGGCGAGCAGTACTTC.

The chain carries TRBV12-3 or TRBV12-4 and TRBJ1-5; no clear D gene. V lost 6 bases and J 6 bases, leaving 12 bases between the germline ends. The CDR3 sequence is 13 residues long. The DNA for the CDR3 is TGTGCCAGCAGCCCCGACCGGGGTCAGCCCCAGCATTTT. Translation: CASSPDRGQPQHF.

The rearrangement uses TRBV24-1 and TRBJ2-3; D remains ambiguous. V gave up 1 base and J gave up 1 base, with 11 bases separating them. CDR3 length equals 16 residues. Germline V gives CDR1 KGHDR, CDR2 SFDVKD. The CDR3 region is CATSDFDRSGTDTQYF. DNA for the CDR3: TGTGCCACCAGTGATTTTGATCGGAGTGGCACAGATACGCAGTATTTT.

V and J are TRBV7-2 and TRBJ2-7; 8 nucleotides align to TRBD2. The CDR3 runs to 14 residues. V shed 5 bases and J 7 bases; nucleotides not matched to a gene: 10. Looked up from germline, CDR1 is SGHTA and CDR2 is FQGNSA. CDR3 residues: CASSPHGGVGEQYV. The CDR3 DNA is TGTGCCAGCAGCCCACACGGGGGGGTCGGTGAGCAGTACGTC.

This chain links TRBV12-5 with TRBJ2-1; D possibly corresponds to TRBD1 (6 bases). With 3 bases removed from V and 0 bases from J, the gap between germline ends came to 12 bases. The CDR3 is 16 amino acids. Germline V gene lookup returns CDR1 LGHNT and CDR2 FRNRAP. The CDR3 DNA is TGTGCTAGTGGTTTTCCCCGGACAGTCTCCTACAATGAGCAGTTCTTC. Its protein product is CASGFPRTVSYNEQFF.

The gene calls are TRBV20-1 and TRBJ1-1; D uncertain. Germline V lookup: CDR1 DFQATT, CDR2 SNEGSKA (reference sequence). Trimming took off 3 bases at V and 4 bases at J, with 15 bases between the two ends. The CDR3 contains 14 residues. DNA of the CDR3: TGCAGTGCTAGTCTTCGGGGTAAGGGCACTGAAGCTTTCTTT. Encoded protein: CSASLRGKGTEAFF.

This chain links TRBV2 with TRBJ2-1; 10 bases fit TRBD1. CDR3 length: 16 residues. Germline loops: CDR1 SNHLY, CDR2 FYNNEI. V lost 5 bases to trimming and J lost 6 bases; unmatched junction nucleotides: 10. CDR3 sequence (DNA): TGTGCCAGCAGTTCGTTAAGACAGGGGGCAGCCAATGAGCAGTTCTTC. Amino acids: CASSSLRQGAANEQFF.

V and J are TRBV7-9 and TRBJ2-7; a weak D match, TRBD1 (5 bases). V lost 2 bases to trimming and J lost 2 bases, with 10 bases between them. Germline CDR1 reads SEHNR; CDR2 reads FQNEAQ (reference sequence). This CDR3 has 14 amino acids. The CDR3 sequence is CASSLMTETYEQYF. CDR3 nucleotide sequence: TGTGCCAGCAGCTTAATGACAGAAACCTACGAGCAGTACTTC.

The V call is TRBV25-1, the J call TRBJ2-5; the match to TRBD1 covers 9 bases. J lost 5 bases, V lost 5 bases, and 3 bases had no gene match. Looked up from germline, CDR1 is MGHDK and CDR2 is SYGVNS. The CDR3 runs 13 residues. CDR3 in amino acids: CASSRQGVETQYF. The CDR3 nucleotides read TGTGCCAGCAGTAGACAGGGGGTTGAGACCCAGTACTTC.

The chain carries TRBV6-5 and TRBJ1-1, with a weak D call TRBD1 (5 bases). The CDR3 sequence is 11 residues long. Germline values: CDR1 MNHEY, CDR2 SVGAGI. Trimming pared 7 bases from V and 6 bases from J, leaving 9 bases between. The CDR3, as DNA: TGTGCCAGCATGTACAGGTCTGAAGCTTTCTTT. It yields the protein CASMYRSEAFF.

This clone was counted a few times. The gene calls are TRBV6-6 and TRBJ2-2, with 9 bases lining up with TRBD1. The CDR3 is 14 residues long. The J segment lost 1 base and the V segment lost 6 bases, leaving 0 bases of the junction unmatched. Germline V gene data show CDR1 as MNHNY and CDR2 as SVGAGI (reference sequence). The CDR3 here is CASRGQGNTGELFF. The CDR3 region has the DNA TGTGCCAGCAGGGGACAGGGGAACACCGGGGAGCTGTTTTTT.

This clone was seen only once. The chain has TRBV25-1 and TRBJ2-1; no clear D. This CDR3 is built from 12 residues. Trimming shortened V by 2 bases and J by 8 bases, and 7 bases separated the two germline ends. Germline CDR1 is MGHDK and CDR2 is SYGVNS. CDR3 amino acids: CASSEGADEQFF. CDR3 in DNA: TGTGCCAGCAGTGAAGGTGCGGATGAGCAGTTCTTC.

The chain uses TRBV19 and TRBJ1-2; 7 bases fit TRBD1. Trimming removed 5 bases from V and 6 bases from J; junction bases left unmatched: 9. The length of the CDR3 is 14 residues. The germline V gene encodes CDR1 LNHDA and CDR2 SQIVND (reference sequence). The CDR3 reads CASSPRQGRDGYTF. Here the CDR3 DNA reads TGTGCCAGTAGTCCCCGACAGGGAAGAGATGGCTACACCTTC.

This chain uses TRBV27 with TRBJ1-5, with TRBD1 as a possible D gene (5 bases). This CDR3 is 15 amino acids long. The V end lost 2 bases, the J end lost 3 bases, and 11 bases lay between the germline ends. Germline CDR1 reads MNHEY; CDR2 reads SMNVEV (reference sequence). CDR3 in amino acids: CASSLLGRTNQPQHF. The CDR3 DNA sequence: TGTGCCAGCAGTTTACTGGGGCGGACCAATCAGCCCCAGCATTTT.

This sequence joins TRBV9 and TRBJ2-2; no clear D. CDR3 length: 13 residues. The germline gives CDR1 SGDLS, CDR2 YYNGEE. V gave up 2 bases and J gave up 4 bases, with 6 bases separating them. Here the CDR3 reads CASSVSGTGELFF. The CDR3 DNA reads as TGTGCCAGCAGCGTTTCAGGCACCGGGGAGCTGTTTTTT.

V and J are TRBV19 and TRBJ2-5, with 11 nucleotides matching TRBD2. Germline lookup yields CDR1 LNHDA and CDR2 SQIVND (reference sequence). The trim removed 3 bases at V and 5 bases at J, leaving 5 bases unmatched. The CDR3 has 15 residues. CDR3: CASSILAGGEETQYF. The CDR3, as DNA: TGTGCCAGTAGTATCTTAGCGGGAGGGGAGGAGACCCAGTACTTC.

The chain recombines TRBV5-4 with TRBJ1-4, with a tentative D call TRBD1 (5 bases). Germline V gene sequence: CDR1 SGHNT, CDR2 YYREEE (reference sequence). V was cut by 4 bases and J by 7 bases, with 17 bases left in between. The CDR3 is 15 residues long. The CDR3 nucleotides are TGTGCCAGCAGCGATGGGGCAGGTCAGCGTGAAAAACTGTTTTTT. It encodes CASSDGAGQREKLFF.

This clone was counted once. The V and J genes are TRBV30 and TRBJ2-7, with TRBD1 as a possible D gene (6 bases). The CDR3 is made up of 14 amino acids. Germline V gene lookup returns CDR1 GTSNPN and CDR2 SVGIG (reference sequence). Between the trimmed V and J ends, which lost 5 bases and 2 bases, there was a span of 16 bases. CDR3 sequence: CAWRRGQTTYEQYV. The DNA of the CDR3 is TGTGCCTGGCGGCGTGGACAGACTACCTACGAGCAGTACGTC.

This clone was detected only once. J is TRBJ1-1 and V is TRBV3-1 (or the pseudogene TRBV3-2); D not certain. The CDR3 runs 14 residues. V gave up 4 bases and J gave up 0 bases, with 9 bases separating them. Germline V gene sequence: CDR1 LGHDT, CDR2 YNNKEL (reference sequence). CDR3 bases: TGTGCCAGCAGCCCCGCAGGTGTGAACACTGAAGCTTTCTTT. Protein product: CASSPAGVNTEAFF.

V is TRBV2 and J is TRBJ2-2, with 9 bases identical to TRBD1. Per germline, CDR1 SNHLY and CDR2 FYNNEI. This CDR3 is 15 amino acids long. With V trimmed by 4 bases and J by 4 bases, 4 bases remained unmatched. The CDR3 is CASSGRTGVTGELFF. CDR3 nucleotide sequence: TGTGCCAGCAGTGGCCGGACAGGGGTCACCGGGGAGCTGTTTTTT.

The chain recombines TRBV7-8 with TRBJ2-1, with a possible D match to TRBD1 (6 bases). Germline CDR1 SGHVS, CDR2 FQNEAQ. Trimming pared 1 base from V and 8 bases from J, leaving 12 bases between. The CDR3 totals 14 residues. CDR3 protein: CASSLVRGTDEQFF. CDR3 nucleotide sequence: TGTGCCAGCAGCTTAGTCAGGGGAACAGATGAGCAGTTCTTC.

This chain joins TRBV4-1 and TRBJ2-4, with unresolved D. The CDR3 loop spans 14 amino acids. Germline CDR1 MGHRA, CDR2 YSYEKL. V was pared by 3 bases and J by 4 bases, with 10 bases between. The CDR3 DNA sequence: TGCGCCAGCAGCCAGCCACCGAGGAAAAACATTCAGTACTTC. This translates into CASSQPPRKNIQYF.

This clone showed up just once. The genes are TRBV5-1 and TRBJ1-4; maybe TRBD1 (5 bases). The ends were cut back, 0 bases at V and 5 bases at J, with 8 bases in the middle. The CDR3 runs to 14 residues. Germline V gene sequence: CDR1 SGHRS, CDR2 YFSETQ. The CDR3 spells CASSLAGNNEKLFF. The CDR3 DNA reads as TGCGCCAGCAGCTTGGCAGGGAACAATGAAAAACTGTTTTTT.

The CDR3 region has the DNA TGTGCCATCAGTGTGGGGCAGCTCGATTCACCCCTCCACTTT. It translates to CAISVGQLDSPLHF. The V call is TRBV10-3, the J call TRBJ1-6, with a tentative D call TRBD1 (5 bases). The germline gives CDR1 ENHRY, CDR2 SYGVKD. This CDR3 spans 14 amino acids. V was shortened by 4 bases and J by 8 bases, with 12 bases between the two germline ends.

This clone was seen just once. In DNA, the CDR3 is TGTGCCAGCAGCTTATTCGATTGGACAGGGCACACCGGGGAGCTGTTTTTT. Its protein is CASSLFDWTGHTGELFF. The chain is built from TRBV11-3 and TRBJ2-2; 8 positions match TRBD1. The trim removed 2 bases at V and 3 bases at J, leaving 8 bases unmatched. The germline CDR1 and CDR2 sequences are SGHNT and YENEEA. The CDR3 is 17 residues long.

The chain carries TRBV5-1 and TRBJ2-7, with 8 bases aligning to TRBD1. Trimming removed 2 bases from V and 5 bases from J; junction bases left unmatched: 6. Germline lookup yields CDR1 SGHRS and CDR2 YFSETQ. The CDR3 loop spans 14 amino acids. The DNA for the CDR3 is TGCGCCAGCAGCTTAGGACAGGGCTGGGACGAGCAGTACTTC. It specifies CASSLGQGWDEQYF. The full variable domain, completed using reference TRBV5-1 and TRBJ2-7, is KAGVTQTPRYLIKTRGQQVTLSCSPISGHRSVSWYQQTPGQGLQFLFEYFSETQRNKGNFPGRFSGRQFSNSRSEMNVSTLELGDSALYLCASSLGQGWDEQYFGPGTRLTVT.

The rearrangement uses TRBV19 and TRBJ2-7; TRBD2 aligns across 14 bases. The CDR3 totals 16 residues. Per the germline V gene, CDR1 is LNHDA and CDR2 is SQIVND (reference sequence). Trimming removed 1 base from V and 6 bases from J; junction bases left unmatched: 5. The CDR3 DNA reads as TGTGCCAGTAGTATAGCGGGACTAGCGGGAGCTCGCGAGCAGTACTTC. It translates to CASSIAGLAGAREQYF.